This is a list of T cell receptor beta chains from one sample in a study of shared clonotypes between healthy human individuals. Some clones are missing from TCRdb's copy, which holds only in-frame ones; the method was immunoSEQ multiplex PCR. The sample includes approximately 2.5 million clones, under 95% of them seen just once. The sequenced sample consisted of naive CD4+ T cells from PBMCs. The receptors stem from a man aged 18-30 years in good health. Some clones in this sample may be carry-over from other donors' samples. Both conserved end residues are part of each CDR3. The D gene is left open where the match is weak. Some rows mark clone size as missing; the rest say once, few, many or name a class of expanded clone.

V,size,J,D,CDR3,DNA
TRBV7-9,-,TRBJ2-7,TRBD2,CASSLGGIGGEQYF,TGTGCCAGCAGCTTGGGAGGGATCGGTGGCGAGCAGTACTTC
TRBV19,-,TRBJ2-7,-,CASSITGSLSYEQYF,TGTGCCAGTAGTATTACCGGGTCGCTCTCCTACGAGCAGTACTTC
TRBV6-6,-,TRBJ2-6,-,CASSRPPATVLTF,TGTGCCAGCAGTCGGCCCCCCGCCACTGTCCTGACTTTC
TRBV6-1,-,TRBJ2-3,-,CASTQGAGAPSWQYF,TGTGCCAGCACCCAGGGAGCGGGCGCTCCCTCATGGCAGTATTTT
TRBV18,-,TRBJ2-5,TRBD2,CASSPPGLAGRSGETQYF,TGTGCCAGCTCACCACCGGGACTAGCGGGACGGAGCGGGGAGACCCAGTACTTC
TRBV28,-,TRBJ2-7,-,CASRIGGPTYEQYF,TGTGCCAGCAGGATTGGGGGCCCTACCTACGAGCAGTACTTC
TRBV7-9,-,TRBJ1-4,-,CASSTGHSTNEKLFF,TGTGCCAGCAGCACCGGGCACTCAACTAATGAAAAACTGTTTTTT
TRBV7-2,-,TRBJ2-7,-,CASSLSGLYEQYF,TGTGCCAGCAGCTTAAGCGGGCTCTACGAGCAGTACTTC
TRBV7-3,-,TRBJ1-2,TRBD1,CASSLMAGGDYGYTF,TGTGCCAGCAGCTTAATGGCAGGGGGCGACTATGGCTACACCTTC
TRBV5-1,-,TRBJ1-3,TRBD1,CASSLGGGNGNTIYF,TGCGCCAGCAGCTTGGGAGGGGGCAACGGAAACACCATATATTTT
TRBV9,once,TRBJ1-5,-,CASSRNGGNQPQHF,TGTGCCAGCAGTAGAAACGGGGGCAATCAGCCCCAGCATTTT
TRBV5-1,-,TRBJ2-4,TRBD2,CASSAGLAGAEITKNIQYF,TGCGCCAGCAGCGCTGGACTAGCGGGAGCGGAAATAACCAAAAACATTCAGTACTTC
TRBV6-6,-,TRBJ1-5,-,CASISKRAGNNQPQHF,TGTGCCAGCATCTCCAAGAGGGCAGGGAACAATCAGCCCCAGCATTTT
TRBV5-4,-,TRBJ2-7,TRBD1,CASSSPGTGTYEQYF,TGTGCCAGCAGCTCCCCCGGGACAGGGACCTACGAGCAGTACTTC
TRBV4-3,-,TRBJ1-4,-,CASSQENTILPQQKLFF,TGCGCCAGCAGCCAAGAAAACACTATCCTACCCCAGCAAAAACTGTTTTTT
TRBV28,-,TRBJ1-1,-,CASSLSPGAGTEAFF,TGTGCCAGCAGTTTAAGCCCGGGGGCAGGAACTGAAGCTTTCTTT
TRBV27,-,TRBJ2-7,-,CASSYGARTRGFYEQYF,TGTGCCAGCAGTTATGGGGCGCGGACTAGGGGGTTCTACGAGCAGTACTTC
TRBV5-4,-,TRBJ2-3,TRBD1,CASSLGQGADTQYF,TGTGCCAGCAGCTTGGGGCAGGGGGCGGATACGCAGTATTTT
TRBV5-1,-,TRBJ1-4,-,CASSGIPEATNEKLFF,TGCGCCAGCAGCGGGATTCCGGAGGCAACTAATGAAAAACTGTTTTTT
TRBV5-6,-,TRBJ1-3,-,CASSLGPGGGNTIYF,TGTGCCAGCAGCTTGGGGCCGGGAGGTGGAAACACCATATATTTT
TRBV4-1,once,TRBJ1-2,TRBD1,CASSHIGQGWGYTF,TGCGCCAGCAGCCACATAGGACAGGGCTGGGGCTACACCTTC
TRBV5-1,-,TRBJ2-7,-,CASSLKGYEQYF,TGCGCCAGCAGCTTGAAAGGCTACGAGCAGTACTTC
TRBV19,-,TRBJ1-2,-,CASSTKGYGYTF,TGTGCCAGTAGTACCAAAGGGTATGGCTACACCTTC
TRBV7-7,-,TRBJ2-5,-,CASSLGPSDQETQYF,TGTGCCAGCAGCTTAGGACCTAGCGATCAAGAGACCCAGTACTTC
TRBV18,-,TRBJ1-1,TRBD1,CASSLEGADTEAFF,TGTGCCAGCTCCCTAGAGGGGGCCGACACTGAAGCTTTCTTT
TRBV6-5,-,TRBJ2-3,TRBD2,CASRRTSGATDTQYF,TGTGCCAGCAGGAGGACTAGCGGGGCCACAGATACGCAGTATTTT
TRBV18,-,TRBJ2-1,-,CASSPLGPGQSSYNEQFF,TGTGCCAGCTCACCACTGGGTCCGGGACAAAGCTCCTACAATGAGCAGTTCTTC
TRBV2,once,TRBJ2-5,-,CASSFGQETQYF,TGTGCCAGCAGTTTCGGGCAAGAGACCCAGTACTTC
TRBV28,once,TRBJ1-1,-,CASSYPGLTEAFF,TGTGCCAGCAGTTATCCCGGTCTCACTGAAGCTTTCTTT
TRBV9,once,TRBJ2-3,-,CASSVEEGSSTDTQYF,TGTGCCAGCAGCGTAGAGGAGGGATCTAGCACAGATACGCAGTATTTT
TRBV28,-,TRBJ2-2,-,CASRPGAQDTGELFF,TGTGCCAGCAGACCAGGGGCGCAAGACACCGGGGAGCTGTTTTTT